The 27 T cell receptor beta chains given below trace back to one sample, sequenced in a study of OX40 agonist ivuxolimab in advanced cancers. Here immunoSEQ multiplex PCR was the method, and the copy in TCRdb shows in-frame clones only, minus some. The repertoire holds about 38,000 clones, with roughly 80% as singletons. The source was CD4+ or CD8+ T cells sorted from blood, collected in a trial of the OX40 agonist ivuxolimab. The receptors stem from an adult with an advanced solid tumor such as melanoma, head and neck, liver or kidney cancer.

This clone was observed a single time. The chain joins TRBV27 to TRBJ1-1; 8 nucleotides line up with TRBD1. V gave up 3 bases and J gave up 6 bases; unmatched junction bases: 3. The CDR3 is 13 residues long. Germline V lookup: CDR1 MNHEY, CDR2 SMNVEV (reference sequence). The CDR3, as DNA: TGTGCCAGCAGTTTGCTACAGGGGGCTGAAGCTTTCTTT. Its protein product is CASSLLQGAEAFF.

The gene calls are TRBV6-5 and TRBJ2-7, with 7 bases lining up with TRBD1. V gave up 8 bases and J gave up 3 bases; unmatched junction bases: 10. The CDR3 totals 14 residues. Per germline, CDR1 MNHEY and CDR2 SVGAGI. The CDR3 DNA follows: TGTGCCAGCGAGGGAAGGCAGGGGGACTACGAGCAGTACTTC. Translation: CASEGRQGDYEQYF.

The CDR3 bases are TGTGCCAGCTCACCATCAAGGGGGGAAGTGGAGACCCAGTACTTC. It specifies CASSPSRGEVETQYF. This sequence joins TRBV18 and TRBJ2-5; either TRBD1 or TRBD2 may supply D (6 bases each). Looked up from germline, CDR1 is KGHSH and CDR2 is LQKENI. V was clipped by 2 bases and J by 5 bases, with 15 bases between them. There are 15 residues in the CDR3.

The CDR3 is CASSLAPGAGTEAFF. Written as DNA, the CDR3 is TGCGCCAGCAGCTTGGCCCCGGGGGCAGGGACTGAAGCTTTCTTT. The chain has TRBV5-1 and TRBJ1-1; TRBD1 is a possible D gene (6 bases). This CDR3 is built from 15 residues. From germline, CDR1 is SGHRS and CDR2 YFSETQ. V was clipped by 0 bases and J by 5 bases, with 14 bases between them.

This clone was counted between two and nine times. The genes are TRBV28 and TRBJ1-3; tentative D call: TRBD1 (6 bases). The CDR3 extends over 17 amino acids. Germline CDR1 MDHEN, CDR2 SYDVKM. V dropped 1 base and J dropped 1 base, with 14 bases sitting between them. CDR3 nucleotides: TGTGCCAGCAGTTTATCTCCAGGGGTTTTGTCTGGAAACACCATATATTTT. This translates into CASSLSPGVLSGNTIYF.

DNA for the CDR3: TGTGCCAGCAGAGCGAGCGGGAGGGGGTCCTACGAGCAGTACTTC. Translation gives CASRASGRGSYEQYF. The chain recombines TRBV28 with TRBJ2-7; 10 nucleotides match TRBD2. Germline CDR1 reads MDHEN; CDR2 reads SYDVKM. Unmatched junction bases numbered 6, after V lost 6 bases and J lost 1 base. The CDR3 length is 15 residues.

The chain combines TRBV10-3 with TRBJ1-2, with D perhaps matching TRBD1 (5 bases). In germline, CDR1 is ENHRY, CDR2 SYGVKD. CDR3 length: 13 residues. The germline V and J ends were trimmed by 2 bases and 4 bases, with 8 bases remaining between them. CDR3: CAISEDSLYGYTF. In DNA, the CDR3 is TGTGCCATCAGTGAGGACAGCCTCTATGGCTACACCTTC.

The rearrangement joins TRBV27 to TRBJ2-7, with a possible D match to TRBD2 (6 bases). CDR3 length: 15 amino acids. CDR1 and CDR2 (germline): MNHEY, SMNVEV (reference sequence). Between the trimmed V and J ends, which lost 6 bases and 3 bases, there was a span of 18 bases. The CDR3 here is CASSRGASENYEQYF. CDR3 nucleotides: TGTGCCAGCAGCCGAGGGGCTAGCGAAAACTACGAGCAGTACTTC.

As concerns this clone: This sample also contains other DNA sequences that code for the same CDR3. The V call is TRBV14, the J call TRBJ1-1; D ambiguous. CDR1 and CDR2 (germline): SGHDN, FVKESK. V lost 0 bases and J lost 9, with 8 bases in between. The CDR3 spans 12 residues. For the CDR3, the DNA is TGTGCCAGCAGCCAAGATCGTATCAAAGCTTTCTTT. Translation: CASSQDRIKAFF.

This clone was seen a few times. V gene TRBV19 combines with J gene TRBJ2-5; 8 bases agree with TRBD1. Germline CDR1 LNHDA, CDR2 SQIVND (reference sequence). The CDR3 loop spans 14 amino acids. Trimming removed 3 bases from V and 5 bases from J; junction bases left unmatched: 5. The CDR3 DNA reads TGTGCCAGTAGTATCACAGGGGGTGGGGAGACCCAGTACTTC. Encoded protein: CASSITGGGETQYF.

The rearrangement uses TRBV9 and TRBJ2-3; 7 bases fit TRBD2. This CDR3 is built from 16 residues. The germline V gene encodes CDR1 SGDLS and CDR2 YYNGEE. The trim removed 2 bases at V and 0 bases at J, leaving 6 bases unmatched. This CDR3 reads CASSVGTIPSTDTQYF. In DNA form, the CDR3 reads TGTGCCAGCAGCGTCGGGACTATTCCTAGCACAGATACGCAGTATTTT.

The rearrangement uses TRBV7-7 and TRBJ2-3, with unresolved D. The V gene's germline CDR1 is SSHAT and CDR2 FNYEAQ (reference sequence). V was clipped by 2 bases and J by 4 bases, with 7 bases between them. The CDR3 loop spans 13 amino acids. The CDR3 bases are TGTGCCAGCAGCTTATTCCGGGCAGATACGCAGTATTTT. The encoded protein is CASSLFRADTQYF.

Only one count was recorded for this clone. The V and J genes are TRBV5-6 and TRBJ2-3, with 13 bases that match TRBD2. The trim removed 3 bases at V and 1 base at J, leaving 5 bases unmatched. Germline loops: CDR1 SGHDT, CDR2 YYEEEE. The CDR3 runs 17 residues. The CDR3 region is CASSWTSGSLGTDTQYF. The CDR3 nucleotides read TGTGCCAGCAGCTGGACTAGCGGGAGTCTCGGCACAGATACGCAGTATTTT. The whole variable domain, filled in from reference TRBV5-6 and TRBJ2-3, reads DAGVTQSPTHLIKTRGQQVTLRCSPKSGHDTVSWYQQALGQGPQFIFQYYEEEERQRGNFPDRFSGHQFPNYSSELNVNALLLGDSALYLCASSWTSGSLGTDTQYFGPGTRLTVL.

The rearrangement links TRBV27 to TRBJ2-7, with TRBD1 matching over 9 bases. The germline gives CDR1 MNHEY, CDR2 SMNVEV (reference sequence). This CDR3 spans 14 amino acids. Trimming took 5 bases from V and 3 from J; bases not matched to a gene: 5. The DNA for the CDR3 is TGTGCCAGCAGTCCGACGACAGGGGGCTACGAGCAGTACTTC. It yields the protein CASSPTTGGYEQYF.

V gene TRBV4-1 combines with J gene TRBJ2-5; perhaps TRBD1 as D (5 bases). This CDR3 contains 14 residues. Trimming took off 1 base at V and 0 bases at J, with 6 bases between the two ends. Germline loops: CDR1 MGHRA, CDR2 YSYEKL. DNA of the CDR3: TGCGCCAGCAGCCAAGGACAGTACCAAGAGACCCAGTACTTC. Translation: CASSQGQYQETQYF.

This chain links TRBV5-1 with TRBJ2-3; D possibly corresponds to TRBD1 (5 bases). This CDR3 has 13 amino acids. The germline V gene has CDR1 SGHRS and CDR2 YFSETQ. Trimming pared 7 bases from V and 4 bases from J, leaving 13 bases between. The CDR3 reads CASATQGSDTQYF. The CDR3 nucleotides read TGCGCCAGCGCCACCCAGGGTTCAGATACGCAGTATTTT.

The rearrangement joins TRBV23-1 to TRBJ2-2, with D uncertain. TRBV23-1 is marked as an open reading frame, function uncertain. This CDR3 has 16 residues. V was shortened by 0 bases and J by 4 bases, with 12 bases between the two germline ends. The CDR3 DNA follows: TGCGCCAGCAGTCAATCTACTGGCGCGTGCACCGGGGAGCTGTTTTTT. Protein sequence: CASSQSTGACTGELFF.

This clone was seen more than once but under ten times. The rearrangement links TRBV11-2 to TRBJ2-7; D is ambiguous. Looked up from germline, CDR1 is SGHAT and CDR2 is FQNNGV. This CDR3 has 11 residues. Trimming pared 8 bases from V and 4 bases from J, leaving 9 bases between. CDR3 in amino acids: CASGQSYEQYF. The CDR3 DNA sequence: TGTGCCAGCGGCCAAAGTTACGAGCAGTACTTC.

This chain's CDR3 is CASSPPGTVGTNEQYF. DNA for the CDR3: TGTGCCAGCTCACCACCCGGGACCGTAGGAACTAACGAGCAGTACTTC. The chain is built from TRBV18 and TRBJ2-7; D assignment may be TRBD1 or TRBD2 (5 bases each). CDR1 and CDR2 (germline): KGHSH, LQKENI. The CDR3 has 16 amino acids. Trimming took 0 bases from V and 5 from J, leaving 17 bases between them.

This sequence joins TRBV30 and TRBJ2-5; D not certain. With the DNA end fitting TRBJ2-7 better, the J assignment may be wrong. Germline CDR1 GTSNPN, CDR2 SVGIG (reference sequence). The CDR3 has 12 amino acids. The CDR3 loop reads CAWSIRSYEQYF. Written as DNA, the CDR3 is TGTGCCTGGAGTATAAGGTCCTACGAGCAGTACTTC.

The gene calls are TRBV5-1 and TRBJ2-3; TRBD2 matches 13 bases. This CDR3 region has 19 residues. Germline V gives CDR1 SGHRS, CDR2 YFSETQ. Trimming at V came to 4 bases and at J to 0 bases, leaving 11 bases not matched to a gene. CDR3 protein: CASSTGLAGLLISTDTQYF. The CDR3 DNA reads TGCGCCAGCAGCACGGGACTAGCGGGACTTCTCATTAGCACAGATACGCAGTATTTT.

V usage is TRBV5-6 and J usage is TRBJ2-2; D remains unclear. The CDR3 covers 15 residues. Looked up from germline, CDR1 is SGHDT and CDR2 is YYEEEE. V lost 1 base and J 3 bases, leaving 10 bases between the germline ends. The CDR3 reads CASSLNRIYTGELFF. The DNA for the CDR3 is TGTGCCAGCAGCTTGAACCGAATCTACACCGGGGAGCTGTTTTTT.

This clone is judged medium-sized. The CDR3 region has the DNA TGTGCCAGCAGCTTAGCCCGTAGACAGACCTATGGCTACACCTTC. Protein: CASSLARRQTYGYTF. This chain uses TRBV7-2 with TRBJ1-2; possibly TRBD1 for D (5 bases). Germline CDR1 SGHTA, CDR2 FQGNSA. The CDR3 is 15 amino acids. V lost 0 bases and J 4 bases, leaving 12 bases between the germline ends.

This chain joins TRBV7-9 and TRBJ1-2, with D tentatively TRBD1 (6 bases). This CDR3 is built from 16 residues. Trimming cost V 4 bases and J 1 base, with 16 bases left between them. Germline V gene data show CDR1 as SEHNR and CDR2 as FQNEAQ (reference sequence). CDR3 residues: CASSSSGGGVNYGYTF. In nucleotides, the CDR3 is TGTGCCAGCAGCTCAAGTGGGGGGGGCGTTAACTATGGCTACACCTTC.

The rearrangement uses TRBV7-2 and TRBJ1-5; 9 bases align to TRBD1. The germline V gene encodes CDR1 SGHTA and CDR2 FQGNSA. The CDR3 loop spans 16 amino acids. V shed 4 bases, J shed 6 bases, and the junction held 10 bases outside the gene matches. CDR3 in DNA: TGTGCCAGCAGCTCGTTTGTTGGGACAGGGATTCAGCCCCAGCATTTT. Encoded protein: CASSSFVGTGIQPQHF.

The V call is TRBV27, the J call TRBJ2-6; TRBD2 matches at 7 bases. The CDR3 spans 16 residues. The ends lost 4 bases at V and 0 bases at J; junction bases unmatched: 3. Germline V lookup: CDR1 MNHEY, CDR2 SMNVEV (reference sequence). CDR3 DNA sequence: TGTGCCAGCAGTTACGGGGGGACCTCTGGGGCCAACGTCCTGACTTTC. This gives the protein CASSYGGTSGANVLTF. Full variable domain (missing parts from reference TRBV27 and TRBJ2-6): EAQVTQNPRYLITVTGKKLTVTCSQNMNHEYMSWYRQDPGLGLRQIYYSMNVEVTDKGDVPEGYKVSRKEKRNFPLILESPSPNQTSLYFCASSYGGTSGANVLTFGAGSRLTVL.

The rearrangement joins TRBV28 to TRBJ1-2, with D perhaps TRBD1 (6 bases). Germline V gene data show CDR1 as MDHEN and CDR2 as SYDVKM. This CDR3 is built from 14 residues. V shed 4 bases and J shed 10 bases, with 19 bases lying between them. The CDR3 region is CASSYSGAQTHYTF. The CDR3 DNA is TGTGCCAGCAGTTACTCAGGGGCCCAGACTCACTACACCTTC.